This is a list of T cell receptor beta chains from one sample in a study of T cell repertoires in aging, cancer and after chemotherapy. TCRdb independently ran MiXCR on the multiplex PCR reads; one entry per CDR3 protein. Here the sample spans about 3,900 distinct CDR3 sequences, around 38% being singletons. Material for sequencing was blood. These receptors all stem from a human donor with a solid tumor. Each CDR3 is given with its conserved first and last residue. The order of the fields is CDR3 DNA, CDR3 protein, D gene, clone size, J gene, V gene. A D gene is named only where the DNA matches it firmly. Some rows mark clone size as missing; the rest say once, few, many or name a class of expanded clone.

CDR3nt: TGCAGTGCTAGATCGAACACCGGGGAGCTGTTTTTT
CDR3aa: CSARSNTGELFF
d_gene: -
abundance: few
j_gene: TRBJ2-2
v_gene: TRBV20-1

CDR3nt: TGTGCCAGTAGTACCGGGACAGGGTTTGTGAATGAGCAGTTCTTC
CDR3aa: CASSTGTGFVNEQFF
d_gene: TRBD1
abundance: few
j_gene: TRBJ2-1
v_gene: TRBV19

CDR3nt: TGTGCCAGCACGTCCGGAAGAAACTTCGAAAAACTGTTTTTT
CDR3aa: CASTSGRNFEKLFF
d_gene: -
abundance: few
j_gene: TRBJ1-4
v_gene: TRBV28

CDR3nt: TGTGCCAGCTCACCTATACAGGGGGCAGAGGGCTACACCTTC
CDR3aa: CASSPIQGAEGYTF
d_gene: TRBD1
abundance: -
j_gene: TRBJ1-2
v_gene: TRBV12-3/TRBV12-4

CDR3nt: TGTGCCTGGATGCGGGGGTTCGACTACAATGAGCAGTTCTTC
CDR3aa: CAWMRGFDYNEQFF
d_gene: TRBD2
abundance: few
j_gene: TRBJ2-1
v_gene: TRBV30

CDR3nt: TGTGCCAGCAGGCAGCGGGACAGGACGGAAGCGGGCACTGAAGCTTTCTTT
CDR3aa: CASRQRDRTEAGTEAFF
d_gene: TRBD1
abundance: -
j_gene: TRBJ1-1
v_gene: TRBV6-2/TRBV6-3

CDR3nt: TGTGCCAGCAGCTTAGCGCGGGGCGCGACTAATGAAAAACTGTTTTTT
CDR3aa: CASSLARGATNEKLFF
d_gene: -
abundance: -
j_gene: TRBJ1-4
v_gene: TRBV7-9

CDR3nt: TGTGCCAGCAGGCGGGACAGGGGGCAGTACGAGCAGTACTTC
CDR3aa: CASRRDRGQYEQYF
d_gene: TRBD1
abundance: -
j_gene: TRBJ2-7
v_gene: TRBV27

CDR3nt: TGTGCCACCAGGGTAGAGGGCAATCAGCCCCAGCATTTT
CDR3aa: CATRVEGNQPQHF
d_gene: -
abundance: -
j_gene: TRBJ1-5
v_gene: TRBV24-1

CDR3nt: TGTGCCATCAGTCCTAGCACAGATACGCAGTATTTT
CDR3aa: CAISPSTDTQYF
d_gene: -
abundance: -
j_gene: TRBJ2-3
v_gene: TRBV10-3

CDR3nt: TGTGCCAGCAGCAAGACTAGCGGTCTATCCTACGAGCAGTACTTC
CDR3aa: CASSKTSGLSYEQYF
d_gene: TRBD2
abundance: once
j_gene: TRBJ2-7
v_gene: TRBV5-5

CDR3nt: TGTGCCAGCAGCTTGTCCTTAGGGTATAATGAAAAACTGTTTTTT
CDR3aa: CASSLSLGYNEKLFF
d_gene: -
abundance: -
j_gene: TRBJ1-4
v_gene: TRBV4-3

CDR3nt: TGTGCCTGGAGTCCACCGGGAGCCAACGTCCTGACTTTC
CDR3aa: CAWSPPGANVLTF
d_gene: -
abundance: medium-sized
j_gene: TRBJ2-6
v_gene: TRBV30

CDR3nt: TGCAGTGCTAGAGTACCAGGGATAAACGAGCAGTACTTC
CDR3aa: CSARVPGINEQYF
d_gene: -
abundance: -
j_gene: TRBJ2-7
v_gene: TRBV20-1

CDR3nt: TGTGCCAGTACTTGGACAGGGGGCCTGACCACTGAAGCTTTCTTT
CDR3aa: CASTWTGGLTTEAFF
d_gene: TRBD1
abundance: -
j_gene: TRBJ1-1
v_gene: TRBV19

CDR3nt: TGTGCCAGTAGTACTCAGGGACTCGGCGTGAAAAAACTGTTTTTT
CDR3aa: CASSTQGLGVKKLFF
d_gene: -
abundance: -
j_gene: TRBJ1-4
v_gene: TRBV19